These T cell receptor beta chains were read from a single sample in a study of blood T cell repertoires in COVID-19. Sequencing was performed with immunoSEQ multiplex PCR; in TCRdb, only in-frame clones are kept and a portion is missing. Among some 250,000 clones, roughly 93% were seen once, and the ten largest hold about 2.1%. Material for sequencing was PBMCs or T cells enriched from blood (not recorded which). The receptors derive from a woman in her forties with acute COVID-19. The CDR3 runs from the conserved cysteine through the conserved F or W. Each record gives: V gene, D gene, clone size, J gene, CDR3 protein, CDR3 DNA. The D gene is left open where the match is weak. The size entry is marked missing in some rows and otherwise reads once, few, many or a size class.

V: TRBV5-1
D: TRBD2
size: -
J: TRBJ2-1
CDR3: CASSLDSGRNNEQFF
DNA: TGCGCCAGCAGCTTGGATAGCGGGAGGAACAATGAGCAGTTCTTC

V: TRBV18
D: -
size: -
J: TRBJ2-2
CDR3: CASSPGLRLTGELFF
DNA: TGTGCCAGCTCACCGGGACTGAGATTGACCGGGGAGCTGTTTTTT

V: TRBV5-1
D: -
size: -
J: TRBJ2-2
CDR3: CASSGGLRGGELFF
DNA: TGCGCCAGCAGCGGCGGGCTTCGCGGCGGGGAGCTGTTTTTT

V: TRBV14
D: -
size: once
J: TRBJ2-2
CDR3: CASSQVRPSIAGELFF
DNA: TGTGCCAGCAGCCAAGTGAGACCTAGCATAGCCGGGGAGCTGTTTTTT

V: TRBV11-3
D: -
size: -
J: TRBJ2-1
CDR3: CASSRDSGEQFF
DNA: TGTGCCAGCAGCCGGGACTCAGGGGAGCAGTTCTTC

V: TRBV6-1
D: -
size: -
J: TRBJ2-3
CDR3: CASSKAGAGWSTDTQYF
DNA: TGTGCCAGCAGTAAAGCTGGCGCGGGGTGGAGCACAGATACGCAGTATTTT

V: TRBV5-5
D: TRBD1
size: once
J: TRBJ2-5
CDR3: CASSPQGVEETQYF
DNA: TGTGCCAGCAGCCCACAGGGGGTAGAAGAGACCCAGTACTTC

V: TRBV7-9
D: TRBD2
size: -
J: TRBJ2-3
CDR3: CASSSQLADSTDTQYF
DNA: TGTGCCAGCAGTTCCCAACTAGCGGATAGCACAGATACGCAGTATTTT

V: TRBV4-2
D: TRBD1
size: once
J: TRBJ1-2
CDR3: CASSPRTGQSNYGYTF
DNA: TGTGCCAGCAGCCCCCGGACAGGCCAATCAAACTATGGCTACACCTTC

V: TRBV18
D: TRBD1
size: -
J: TRBJ1-1
CDR3: CASSPQLDRGGWTEAFF
DNA: TGTGCCAGCTCACCACAGCTCGACAGGGGGGGTTGGACTGAAGCTTTCTTT

V: TRBV3-1/TRBV3-2
D: -
size: -
J: TRBJ2-7
CDR3: CASSRGLSVLDEQYF
DNA: TGTGCCAGCAGCCGCGGACTATCGGTCTTGGACGAGCAGTACTTC

V: TRBV9
D: -
size: -
J: TRBJ2-1
CDR3: CASSVVVSNNEQFF
DNA: TGTGCCAGCAGCGTAGTGGTTAGCAACAATGAGCAGTTCTTC

V: TRBV6-5
D: TRBD1
size: -
J: TRBJ2-2
CDR3: CASSSNRGSNTGELFF
DNA: TGTGCCAGCAGTTCCAACAGGGGCTCGAACACCGGGGAGCTGTTTTTT

V: TRBV2
D: TRBD2
size: -
J: TRBJ2-1
CDR3: CASRLTSGSYNEQFF
DNA: TGTGCCAGCAGACTGACTAGCGGATCCTACAATGAGCAGTTCTTC

V: TRBV15
D: -
size: once
J: TRBJ1-4
CDR3: CATSRGRSEKLFF
DNA: TGTGCCACCAGCAGAGGGAGATCTGAAAAACTGTTTTTT

V: TRBV30
D: -
size: -
J: TRBJ1-3
CDR3: CAWSTLGNTIYF
DNA: TGTGCCTGGTCGACACTTGGAAACACCATATATTTT

V: TRBV21-1
D: -
size: -
J: TRBJ2-1
CDR3: CASNYCAGGASYNEQFF
DNA: TGTGCCAGCAACTACTGCGCCGGGGGGGCCTCCTACAATGAGCAGTTCTTC

V: TRBV5-1
D: -
size: -
J: TRBJ1-1
CDR3: CASSLASVNTEAFF
DNA: TGCGCCAGCAGCTTGGCCAGCGTGAACACTGAAGCTTTCTTT

V: TRBV9
D: -
size: -
J: TRBJ1-6
CDR3: CASSATGASSPLHF
DNA: TGTGCCAGCAGCGCAACAGGAGCGAGTTCACCCCTCCACTTT

V: TRBV27
D: -
size: -
J: TRBJ1-1
CDR3: CASSFRDGRNTEAFF
DNA: TGTGCCAGCAGTTTCCGGGATGGCAGGAACACTGAAGCTTTCTTT

V: TRBV19
D: -
size: -
J: TRBJ1-5
CDR3: CASEVAEISNQPQHF
DNA: TGTGCCAGTGAGGTGGCGGAGATAAGCAATCAGCCCCAGCATTTT

V: TRBV28
D: -
size: -
J: TRBJ2-1
CDR3: CASSLRLDGGTNEQFF
DNA: TGTGCCAGCAGTTTACGCCTGGACGGGGGGACAAATGAGCAGTTCTTC

V: TRBV28
D: TRBD2
size: -
J: TRBJ2-3
CDR3: CASSFSGGRWDTQYF
DNA: TGTGCCAGCAGTTTCAGCGGGGGGCGGTGGGATACGCAGTATTTT

V: TRBV24-1
D: -
size: -
J: TRBJ1-5
CDR3: CATSDFGNQPQHF
DNA: TGTGCCACCAGTGATTTCGGCAATCAGCCCCAGCATTTT

V: TRBV7-4
D: TRBD2
size: -
J: TRBJ2-7
CDR3: CARTGGRISYEQYF
DNA: TGTGCCCGAACGGGGGGAAGGATTTCCTACGAGCAGTACTTC

V: TRBV3-1/TRBV3-2
D: TRBD1
size: -
J: TRBJ2-7
CDR3: CASSLGTGADEQYF
DNA: TGTGCCAGCAGCCTTGGGACAGGGGCGGACGAGCAGTACTTC

V: TRBV25-1
D: TRBD1
size: -
J: TRBJ1-2
CDR3: CASSWTGGYGYTF
DNA: TGTGCCAGCAGCTGGACAGGGGGCTATGGCTACACCTTC

V: TRBV24-1
D: TRBD1
size: once
J: TRBJ2-5
CDR3: CATSGGQGRETQYF
DNA: TGTGCCACCAGTGGTGGACAGGGTAGAGAGACCCAGTACTTC

V: TRBV3-1/TRBV3-2
D: TRBD1
size: -
J: TRBJ1-2
CDR3: CASSHTGVAGVGYTF
DNA: TGTGCCAGCAGTCATACAGGGGTCGCCGGGGTTGGCTACACCTTC

V: TRBV5-4
D: TRBD1
size: -
J: TRBJ2-3
CDR3: CASSSQGASTDTQYF
DNA: TGTGCCAGCAGCTCCCAGGGGGCTAGCACAGATACGCAGTATTTT

V: TRBV4-3
D: TRBD1
size: -
J: TRBJ2-7
CDR3: CASSQDLGQGYEQYF
DNA: TGCGCCAGCAGCCAAGATCTGGGACAGGGGTACGAGCAGTACTTC

V: TRBV6-2/TRBV6-3
D: -
size: -
J: TRBJ1-2
CDR3: CASSLTGVYGYTF
DNA: TGTGCCAGCAGTTTAACGGGGGTCTATGGCTACACCTTC

V: TRBV29-1
D: -
size: -
J: TRBJ1-1
CDR3: CSVEEQGKTEAFF
DNA: TGCAGCGTTGAAGAACAGGGTAAAACTGAAGCTTTCTTT

V: TRBV14
D: -
size: -
J: TRBJ2-7
CDR3: CASSQQRAGEQYF
DNA: TGTGCCAGCAGCCAACAGCGGGCTGGCGAGCAGTACTTC

V: TRBV5-4
D: -
size: -
J: TRBJ1-1
CDR3: CASSAGNTEAFF
DNA: TGTGCCAGCAGCGCAGGGAACACTGAAGCTTTCTTT

V: TRBV7-7
D: TRBD2
size: -
J: TRBJ2-5
CDR3: CASSQGASGGFAETQYF
DNA: TGTGCCAGCAGTCAAGGGGCTAGCGGGGGCTTCGCGGAGACCCAGTACTTC

V: TRBV5-6
D: TRBD1
size: -
J: TRBJ1-1
CDR3: CASSFADRVGTEAFF
DNA: TGTGCCAGCAGCTTTGCCGACAGGGTGGGCACTGAAGCTTTCTTT